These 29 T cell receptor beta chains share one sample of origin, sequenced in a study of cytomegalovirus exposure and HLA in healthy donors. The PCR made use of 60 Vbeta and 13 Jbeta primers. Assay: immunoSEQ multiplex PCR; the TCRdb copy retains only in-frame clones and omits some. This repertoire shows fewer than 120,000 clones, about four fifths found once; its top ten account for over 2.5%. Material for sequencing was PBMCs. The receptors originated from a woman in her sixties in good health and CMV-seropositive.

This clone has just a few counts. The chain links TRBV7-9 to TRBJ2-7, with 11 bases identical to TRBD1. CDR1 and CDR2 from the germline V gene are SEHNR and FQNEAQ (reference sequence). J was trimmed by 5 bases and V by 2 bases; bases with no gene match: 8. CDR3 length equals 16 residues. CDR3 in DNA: TGTGCCAGCAGCTTACCCCAAGGGACAGGGGGACACGAGCAGTACTTC. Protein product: CASSLPQGTGGHEQYF.

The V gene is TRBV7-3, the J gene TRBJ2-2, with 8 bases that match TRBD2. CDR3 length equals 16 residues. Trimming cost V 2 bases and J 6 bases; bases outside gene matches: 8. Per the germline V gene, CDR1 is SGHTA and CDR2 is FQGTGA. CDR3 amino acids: CASSLQSSGSAGELFF. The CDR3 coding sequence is TGTGCCAGCAGCTTACAGTCCAGCGGGAGCGCCGGGGAGCTGTTTTTT.

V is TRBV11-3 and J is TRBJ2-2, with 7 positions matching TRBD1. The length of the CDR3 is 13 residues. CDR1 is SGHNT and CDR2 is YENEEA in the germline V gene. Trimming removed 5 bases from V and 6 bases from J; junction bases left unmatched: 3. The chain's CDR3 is CASSLTGAGELFF. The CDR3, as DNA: TGTGCCAGCAGCCTCACAGGGGCCGGGGAGCTGTTTTTT. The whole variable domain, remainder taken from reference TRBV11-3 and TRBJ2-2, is EAGVVQSPRYKIIEKKQPVAFWCNPISGHNTLYWYLQNLGQGPELLIRYENEEAVDDSQLPKDRFSAERLKGVDSTLKIQPAELGDSAVYLCASSLTGAGELFFGEGSRLTVL.

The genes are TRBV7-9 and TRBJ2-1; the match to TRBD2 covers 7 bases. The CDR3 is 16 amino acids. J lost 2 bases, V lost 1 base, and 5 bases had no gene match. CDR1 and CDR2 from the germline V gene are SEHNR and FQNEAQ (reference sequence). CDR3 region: CASSLGGTITYNEQFF. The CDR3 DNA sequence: TGTGCCAGCAGCTTAGGCGGGACTATCACCTACAATGAGCAGTTCTTC.

For the CDR3, the DNA is TGCGCCAGCAGGGTACAGGGGGGGACCTACGAGCAGTACTTC. It encodes CASRVQGGTYEQYF. The chain is built from TRBV5-1 and TRBJ2-7, with a tentative D call TRBD1 (8 bases). Germline lookup yields CDR1 SGHRS and CDR2 YFSETQ. The CDR3 runs 14 residues. The V end lost 5 bases, the J end lost 2 bases, and 14 bases lay between the germline ends.

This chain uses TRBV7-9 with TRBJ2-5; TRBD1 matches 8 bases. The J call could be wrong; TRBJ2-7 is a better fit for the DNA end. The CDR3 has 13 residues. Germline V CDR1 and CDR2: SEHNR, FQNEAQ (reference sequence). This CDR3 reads CASSPGGPYEQYF. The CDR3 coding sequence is TGTGCCAGCAGCCCAGGGGGCCCCTACGAGCAGTACTTC.

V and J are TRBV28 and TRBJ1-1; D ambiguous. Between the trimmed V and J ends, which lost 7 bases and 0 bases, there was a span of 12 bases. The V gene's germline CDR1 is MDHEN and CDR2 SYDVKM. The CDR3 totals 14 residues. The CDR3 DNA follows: TGTGCCAGCACTTCTTGGTTAGTGAACACTGAAGCTTTCTTT. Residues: CASTSWLVNTEAFF.

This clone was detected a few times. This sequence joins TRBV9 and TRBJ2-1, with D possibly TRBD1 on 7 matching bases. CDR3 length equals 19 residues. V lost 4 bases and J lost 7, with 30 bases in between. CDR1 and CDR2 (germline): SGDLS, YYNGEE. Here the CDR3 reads CASSTDGGLWSETGNEQFF. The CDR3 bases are TGTGCCAGCAGCACCGACGGGGGACTGTGGTCAGAGACAGGGAATGAGCAGTTCTTC.

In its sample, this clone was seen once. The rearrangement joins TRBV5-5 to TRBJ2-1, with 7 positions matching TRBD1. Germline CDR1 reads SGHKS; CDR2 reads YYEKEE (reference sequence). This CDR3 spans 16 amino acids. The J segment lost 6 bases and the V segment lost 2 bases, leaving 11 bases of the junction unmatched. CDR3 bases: TGTGCCAGCAGCTTATCCGGGACAGTCACCTTCAATGAGCAGTTCTTC. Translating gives CASSLSGTVTFNEQFF.

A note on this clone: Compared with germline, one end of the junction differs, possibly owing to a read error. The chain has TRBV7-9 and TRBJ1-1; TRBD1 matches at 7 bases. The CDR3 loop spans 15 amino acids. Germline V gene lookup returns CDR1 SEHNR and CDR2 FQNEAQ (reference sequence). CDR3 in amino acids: CSSSLAHGQEGEAFF. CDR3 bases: TGTTCCAGCAGCTTAGCGCACGGACAGGAGGGTGAAGCTTTCTTT.

DNA for the CDR3: TGTGCCAGCAGCGTAGACCTGGCGGACTACAATGAGCAGTTCTTC. Translated: CASSVDLADYNEQFF. The chain employs TRBV9 and TRBJ2-1; D remains ambiguous. Germline values: CDR1 SGDLS, CDR2 YYNGEE. The V and J ends lost 0 bases and 3 bases respectively, with 10 bases between them. The CDR3 has 15 amino acids.

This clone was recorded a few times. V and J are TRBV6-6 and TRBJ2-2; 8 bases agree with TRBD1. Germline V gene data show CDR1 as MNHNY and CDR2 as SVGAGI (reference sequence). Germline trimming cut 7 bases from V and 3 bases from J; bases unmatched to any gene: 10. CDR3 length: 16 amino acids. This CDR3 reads CASNLPRGRDTGELFF. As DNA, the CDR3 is TGTGCCAGCAACCTCCCCAGGGGGCGAGACACCGGGGAGCTGTTTTTT.

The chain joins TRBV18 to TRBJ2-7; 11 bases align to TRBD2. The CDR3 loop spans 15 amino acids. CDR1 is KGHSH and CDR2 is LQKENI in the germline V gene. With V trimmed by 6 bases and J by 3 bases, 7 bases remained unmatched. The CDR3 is CASSRLAGGIYEQYF. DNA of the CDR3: TGTGCCAGCTCCCGCCTAGCGGGAGGCATCTACGAGCAGTACTTC.

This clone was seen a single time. CDR3 nucleotide sequence: TGTGCCAGCAGTTACTTGGACTCCCGTCGGCAGTACTTC. Translating it yields CASSYLDSRRQYF. The chain combines TRBV6-5 with TRBJ2-5; D is possibly TRBD2 (5 bases). Trimming left V 1 base short and J 11 bases short, with 14 bases between. The CDR3 totals 13 residues. From germline, CDR1 is MNHEY and CDR2 SVGAGI.

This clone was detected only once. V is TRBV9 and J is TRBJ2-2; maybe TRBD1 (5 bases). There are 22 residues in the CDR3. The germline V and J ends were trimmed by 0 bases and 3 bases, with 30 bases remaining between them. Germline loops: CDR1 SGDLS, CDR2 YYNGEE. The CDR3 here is CASSVADLPYSGQGQDTGELFF. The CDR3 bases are TGTGCCAGCAGCGTAGCTGACCTCCCTTATTCCGGTCAAGGACAAGACACCGGGGAGCTGTTTTTT.

CDR3 residues: CASQDSTSGNTIYF. DNA for the CDR3: TGTGCCAGCCAGGACAGTACCTCTGGAAACACCATATATTTT. The chain has TRBV19 and TRBJ1-3; tentative D call: TRBD1 (6 bases). V was shortened by 9 bases and J by 0 bases, with 12 bases between the two germline ends. There are 14 residues in the CDR3. Germline CDR1 and CDR2: LNHDA and SQIVND (reference sequence). The complete variable domain, with remaining parts taken from reference TRBV19 and TRBJ1-3, reads DGGITQSPKYLFRKEGQNVTLSCEQNLNHDAMYWYRQDPGQGLRLIYYSQIVNDFQKGDIAEGYSVSREKKESFPLTVTSAQKNPTAFYLCASQDSTSGNTIYFGEGSWLTVV.

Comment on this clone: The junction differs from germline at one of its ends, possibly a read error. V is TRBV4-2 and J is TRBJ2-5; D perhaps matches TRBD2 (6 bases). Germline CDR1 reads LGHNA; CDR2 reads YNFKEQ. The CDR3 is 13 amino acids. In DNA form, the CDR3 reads TGTGCCAGCAGCCAAGAGACGGGAGAATGGTGTCACTTC. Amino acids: CASSQETGEWCHF.

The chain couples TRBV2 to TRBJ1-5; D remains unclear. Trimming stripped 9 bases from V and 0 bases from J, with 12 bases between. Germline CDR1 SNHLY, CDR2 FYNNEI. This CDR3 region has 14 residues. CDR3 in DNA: TGTGCCAGTTCCGACACCTCTAGCAATCAGCCCCAGCATTTT. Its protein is CASSDTSSNQPQHF. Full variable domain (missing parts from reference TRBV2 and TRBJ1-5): EPEVTQTPSHQVTQMGQEVILRCVPISNHLYFYWYRQILGQKVEFLVSFYNNEISEKSEIFDDQFSVERPDGSNFTLKIRSTKLEDSAMYFCASSDTSSNQPQHFGDGTRLSIL.

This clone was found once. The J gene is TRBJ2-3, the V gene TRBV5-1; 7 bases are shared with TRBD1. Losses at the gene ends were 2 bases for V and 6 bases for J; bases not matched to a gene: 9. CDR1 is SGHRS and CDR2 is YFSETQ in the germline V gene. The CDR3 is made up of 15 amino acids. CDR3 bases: TGCGCCAGCAGCTTACCGGGACAGAAAGGCGATACGCAGTATTTT. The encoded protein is CASSLPGQKGDTQYF.

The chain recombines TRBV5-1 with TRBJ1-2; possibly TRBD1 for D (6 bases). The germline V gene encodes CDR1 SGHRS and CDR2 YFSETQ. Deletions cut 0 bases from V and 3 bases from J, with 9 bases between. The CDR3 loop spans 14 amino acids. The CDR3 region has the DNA TGCGCCAGCAGCTTGGCCCCAGGGGACTATGGCTACACCTTC. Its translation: CASSLAPGDYGYTF.

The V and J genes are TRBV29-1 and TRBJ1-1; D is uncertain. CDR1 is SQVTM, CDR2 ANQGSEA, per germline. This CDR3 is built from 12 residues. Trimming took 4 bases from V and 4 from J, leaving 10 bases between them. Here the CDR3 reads CSVVRDSTEAFF. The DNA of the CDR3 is TGCAGCGTTGTCCGGGATAGCACTGAAGCTTTCTTT.

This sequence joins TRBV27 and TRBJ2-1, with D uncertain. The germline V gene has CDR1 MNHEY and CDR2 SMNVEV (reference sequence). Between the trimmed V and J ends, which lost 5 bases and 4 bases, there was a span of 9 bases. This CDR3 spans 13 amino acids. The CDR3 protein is CASSPPTYNEQFF. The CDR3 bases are TGTGCCAGCAGTCCGCCTACTTACAATGAGCAGTTCTTC.

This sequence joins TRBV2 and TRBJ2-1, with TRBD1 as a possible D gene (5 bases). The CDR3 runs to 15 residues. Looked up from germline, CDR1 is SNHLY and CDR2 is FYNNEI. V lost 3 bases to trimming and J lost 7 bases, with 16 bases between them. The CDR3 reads CASSDWAGFTNEQFF. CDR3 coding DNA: TGTGCCAGCAGTGATTGGGCAGGGTTTACTAATGAGCAGTTCTTC.

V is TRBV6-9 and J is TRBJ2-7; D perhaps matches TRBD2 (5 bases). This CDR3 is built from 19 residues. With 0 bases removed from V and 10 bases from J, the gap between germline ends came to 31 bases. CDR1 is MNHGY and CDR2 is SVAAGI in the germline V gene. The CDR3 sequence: CASSYSRGTDRVEAAAQYF. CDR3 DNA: TGTGCCAGCAGTTATTCCCGCGGAACGGACCGCGTCGAAGCGGCAGCCCAGTACTTC.

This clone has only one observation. The CDR3, as DNA: TGTGCCAGCAGTCAGTGGACTAGCGGGAAATACGAGCAGTACTTC. It specifies CASSQWTSGKYEQYF. The rearrangement uses TRBV6-5 and TRBJ2-7, with 12 bases matching TRBD2. V shed 5 bases, J shed 4 bases, and the junction held 6 bases outside the gene matches. The CDR3 is 15 amino acids. Germline assignment: CDR1 MNHEY and CDR2 SVGAGI.

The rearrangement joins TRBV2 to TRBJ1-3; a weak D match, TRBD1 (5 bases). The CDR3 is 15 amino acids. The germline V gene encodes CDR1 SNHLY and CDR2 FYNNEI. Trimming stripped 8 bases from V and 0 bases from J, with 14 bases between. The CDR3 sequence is CASLGGADSGNTIYF. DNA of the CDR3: TGTGCCAGCTTGGGAGGGGCGGACTCTGGAAACACCATATATTTT.

CDR3 loop: CASSSRGMGYGYTF. CDR3 nucleotide sequence: TGCGCCAGCAGCTCAAGGGGTATGGGGTATGGCTACACCTTC. The gene calls are TRBV5-1 and TRBJ1-2, with D possibly TRBD1 on 5 matching bases. V dropped 3 bases and J dropped 5 bases, with 14 bases sitting between them. The CDR3 has 14 residues. The germline CDR1 and CDR2 sequences are SGHRS and YFSETQ.

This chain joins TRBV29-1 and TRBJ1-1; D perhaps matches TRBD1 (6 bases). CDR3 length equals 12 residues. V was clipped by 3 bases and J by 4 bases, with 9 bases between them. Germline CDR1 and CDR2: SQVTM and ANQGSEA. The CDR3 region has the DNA TGCAGCGTTGATAGGGGGGGCACTGAAGCTTTCTTT. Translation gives CSVDRGGTEAFF.

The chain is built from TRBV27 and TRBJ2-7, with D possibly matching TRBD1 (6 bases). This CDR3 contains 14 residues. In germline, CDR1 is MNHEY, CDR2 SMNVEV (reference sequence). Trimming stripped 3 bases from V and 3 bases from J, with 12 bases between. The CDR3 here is CASSLTGEGYEQYF. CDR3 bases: TGTGCCAGCAGTTTGACAGGCGAAGGCTACGAGCAGTACTTC.